Below, 22 T cell receptor beta chains from the same sample are listed, as sequenced in a study of blood T cell repertoires in COVID-19. TCRdb's copy holds only in-frame clones and misses some; the assay was immunoSEQ multiplex PCR. The sample records 250,000 to 300,000 clones, 70% to 90% being singletons. Input material: peripheral blood. These receptors all stem from a woman in her 70s with acute or convalescent COVID-19.

The chain employs TRBV5-1 and TRBJ1-1; no clear D. The CDR3 extends over 14 amino acids. V was shortened by 0 bases and J by 5 bases, with 11 bases between the two germline ends. The V gene's germline CDR1 is SGHRS and CDR2 YFSETQ. The CDR3 DNA reads as TGCGCCAGCAGCTTGGTGGAGGGTCAAACTGAAGCTTTCTTT. Translating it yields CASSLVEGQTEAFF.

This sequence joins TRBV30 and TRBJ1-1; D is unresolved. V lost 7 bases and J 5 bases, leaving 14 bases between the germline ends. CDR1 is GTSNPN and CDR2 is SVGIG in the germline V gene (reference sequence). This CDR3 contains 12 residues. The CDR3 spells CASLRRETEAFF. The CDR3 nucleotides read TGTGCCTCCCTTAGGAGAGAGACTGAAGCTTTCTTT.

This clone came up a few times. The chain has TRBV10-2 and TRBJ2-7; TRBD1 matches 9 bases. The CDR3 loop spans 13 amino acids. Trimming took 5 bases from V and 3 from J; bases not matched to a gene: 2. Germline CDR1 and CDR2: WSHSY and SAAADI. The CDR3 loop is CASSLGQGYEQYF. CDR3 nucleotides: TGCGCCAGCAGTTTGGGACAGGGCTACGAGCAGTACTTC.

The rearrangement joins TRBV19 to TRBJ1-2; 9 nucleotides line up with TRBD1. Germline CDR1 reads LNHDA; CDR2 reads SQIVND (reference sequence). V trimming: 6 bases; J trimming: 8 bases; junction bases outside the gene matches: 10. The CDR3 extends over 14 amino acids. The DNA for the CDR3 is TGTGCCAGTAGGGGAGCGGGACAGGGAAGCGGCTACACCTTC. This gives the protein CASRGAGQGSGYTF.

This chain links TRBV18 with TRBJ2-4; weak D call: TRBD2 (6 bases). From germline, CDR1 is KGHSH and CDR2 LQKENI. The CDR3 extends over 14 amino acids. Trimming cost V 1 base and J 5 bases, with 9 bases left between them. The CDR3 DNA is TGTGCCAGCTCACCACGGGAGCGGGAAAACATTCAGTACTTC. Protein product: CASSPRERENIQYF.

This chain connects TRBV4-1 to TRBJ1-1; 8 bases match TRBD1. The CDR3 runs 15 residues. Trimming cost V 3 bases and J 5 bases; bases outside gene matches: 8. Germline CDR1 and CDR2: MGHRA and YSYEKL. DNA for the CDR3: TGCGCCAGCAGCCATACGGACAGGGACGAGACTGAAGCTTTCTTT. Protein: CASSHTDRDETEAFF.

The chain combines TRBV3-1 (or the pseudogene TRBV3-2) with TRBJ2-1, with no clear D. The germline CDR1 and CDR2 sequences are LGHDT and YNNKEL (reference sequence). The CDR3 sequence is 14 residues long. Trimming pared 4 bases from V and 7 bases from J, leaving 14 bases between. Here the CDR3 DNA reads TGTGCCAGCAGCCGATCCCGTCCCGGGAATGAGCAGTTCTTC. Encoded protein: CASSRSRPGNEQFF.

The V and J genes are TRBV28 and TRBJ1-2; D is undetermined. Germline V gene data show CDR1 as MDHEN and CDR2 as SYDVKM. The CDR3 is 11 amino acids. Trimming removed 5 bases from V and 5 bases from J, with 6 bases in between. CDR3: CASSTGYGYTF. As DNA, the CDR3 is TGTGCCAGCAGTACGGGTTATGGCTACACCTTC.

The chain has TRBV7-2 and TRBJ1-1; D is possibly TRBD1 (6 bases). Germline lookup yields CDR1 SGHTA and CDR2 FQGNSA. V was cut by 5 bases and J by 4 bases, with 23 bases left in between. The CDR3 extends over 17 amino acids. The CDR3: CASSHSRGSGRVTEAFF. The CDR3 region has the DNA TGTGCCAGCAGCCATAGTAGGGGGAGCGGCAGGGTCACTGAAGCTTTCTTT.

The chain links TRBV19 to TRBJ1-2; D might be TRBD1 (5 bases). The CDR3 is made up of 14 amino acids. V was pared by 3 bases and J by 2 bases, with 10 bases between. Germline CDR1 LNHDA, CDR2 SQIVND (reference sequence). CDR3 region: CASSIRQQNYGYTF. Here the CDR3 DNA reads TGTGCCAGTAGTATCCGACAGCAGAACTATGGCTACACCTTC. Together with reference TRBV19 and TRBJ1-2, the CDR3 gives the full variable domain: DGGITQSPKYLFRKEGQNVTLSCEQNLNHDAMYWYRQDPGQGLRLIYYSQIVNDFQKGDIAEGYSVSREKKESFPLTVTSAQKNPTAFYLCASSIRQQNYGYTFGSGTRLTVV.

This clone was observed a single time. V is TRBV19 and J is TRBJ1-2, with D possibly matching TRBD1 (5 bases). CDR3 length: 13 residues. V lost 3 bases to trimming and J lost 8 bases, with 13 bases between them. Germline V gene sequence: CDR1 LNHDA, CDR2 SQIVND (reference sequence). CDR3 nucleotide sequence: TGTGCCAGTAGTATCCAGGGTTCGATAGGCTACACCTTC. This gives the protein CASSIQGSIGYTF.

V is TRBV19 and J is TRBJ2-1, with 7 bases matching TRBD1. Germline V gene sequence: CDR1 LNHDA, CDR2 SQIVND (reference sequence). V gave up 5 bases and J gave up 2 bases; unmatched junction bases: 3. CDR3 length: 14 amino acids. CDR3: CASSGQGAYNEQFF. CDR3 nucleotide sequence: TGTGCCAGTAGTGGTCAGGGGGCCTACAATGAGCAGTTCTTC.

The chain recombines TRBV3-1 (or the pseudogene TRBV3-2) with TRBJ1-1, with a possible D match to TRBD1 (5 bases). The CDR3 consists of 14 residues. V was cut by 5 bases and J by 1 base, with 11 bases left in between. Germline V gene sequence: CDR1 LGHDT, CDR2 YNNKEL (reference sequence). In DNA, the CDR3 is TGTGCCAGCAGCACGGGGGGTGAGAACACTGAAGCTTTCTTT. Residues: CASSTGGENTEAFF.

This chain connects TRBV5-1 to TRBJ1-5; a weak D match, TRBD1 (6 bases). The length of the CDR3 is 15 residues. V lost 4 bases and J lost 8, with 19 bases in between. Germline V gives CDR1 SGHRS, CDR2 YFSETQ. CDR3 amino acids: CASSPEQGPGEPQHF. The CDR3 region has the DNA TGCGCCAGCAGCCCCGAACAGGGCCCAGGGGAGCCCCAGCATTTT.

The chain recombines TRBV25-1 with TRBJ1-1; D ambiguous. This CDR3 has 18 amino acids. The germline CDR1 and CDR2 sequences are MGHDK and SYGVNS. Trimming cost V 2 bases and J 3 bases, with 22 bases left between them. The CDR3 DNA sequence: TGTGCCAGCAGTGAAGGGCGCGACGCTTTTGGGTACTACACTGAAGCTTTCTTT. Protein sequence: CASSEGRDAFGYYTEAFF.

This chain uses TRBV2 with TRBJ1-1; no definite D call. Germline V gene lookup returns CDR1 SNHLY and CDR2 FYNNEI. CDR3 length: 16 amino acids. Trimming stripped 2 bases from V and 4 bases from J, with 17 bases between. The CDR3: CASSERGWGEGTEAFF. For the CDR3, the DNA is TGTGCCAGCAGTGAACGTGGGTGGGGTGAGGGCACTGAAGCTTTCTTT.

This clone showed up just a few times. The genes are TRBV6-1 and TRBJ1-2; D unresolved. Germline V gives CDR1 MNHNS, CDR2 SASEGT. V was cut by 1 base and J by 4 bases, with 16 bases left in between. The CDR3 runs 16 residues. The CDR3 region is CASSEEMEGSRYGYTF. The CDR3 region has the DNA TGTGCCAGCAGTGAAGAAATGGAGGGTAGCCGCTATGGCTACACCTTC.

The rearrangement uses TRBV5-1 and TRBJ1-4; 9 bases align to TRBD1. The CDR3 totals 14 residues. CDR1 SGHRS and CDR2 YFSETQ come from the germline V gene. With 4 bases clipped from V and 7 bases from J, the junction kept 5 bases outside the gene matches. The CDR3 DNA reads as TGCGCCAGCAGCACCAGGACAGGGGCTGAAAAACTGTTTTTT. This translates into CASSTRTGAEKLFF. Together with reference TRBV5-1 and TRBJ1-4, the CDR3 gives the full variable domain: KAGVTQTPRYLIKTRGQQVTLSCSPISGHRSVSWYQQTPGQGLQFLFEYFSETQRNKGNFPGRFSGRQFSNSRSEMNVSTLELGDSALYLCASSTRTGAEKLFFGSGTQLSVL.

This clone was picked up a small number of times. One end of the junction does not line up with germline, which may come from a read error. The chain is built from TRBV4-1 and TRBJ1-1; D may be TRBD1 (5 bases). CDR3 size: 12 residues. Germline V CDR1 and CDR2: MGHRA, YSYEKL. This chain's CDR3 is CASSQAGGQAAF. The CDR3 DNA reads as TGCGCCAGCAGCCAAGCCGGGGGTCAGGCTGCGTTT.

This rearrangement joins TRBV14 to TRBJ1-6, with 7 bases aligning to TRBD1. V shed 6 bases, J shed 7 bases, and the junction held 6 bases outside the gene matches. This CDR3 is built from 14 residues. CDR1 and CDR2 from the germline V gene are SGHDN and FVKESK. CDR3 coding DNA: TGTGCCAGCAGGGGAAGGGGGCCAAATTCACCCCTCCACTTT. This codes for CASRGRGPNSPLHF. The whole variable domain, remainder taken from reference TRBV14 and TRBJ1-6, is EAGVTQFPSHSVIEKGQTVTLRCDPISGHDNLYWYRRVMGKEIKFLLHFVKESKQDESGMPNNRFLAERTGGTYSTLKVQPAELEDSGVYFCASRGRGPNSPLHFGNGTRLTVT.

The rearrangement links TRBV2 to TRBJ1-5, with 7 bases aligning to TRBD1. The germline CDR1 and CDR2 sequences are SNHLY and FYNNEI. There are 15 residues in the CDR3. J lost 4 bases, V lost 4 bases, and 7 bases had no gene match. The CDR3 nucleotides read TGTGCCAGCAGTGTAGAGGGACAGCTTAATCAGCCCCAGCATTTT. Protein: CASSVEGQLNQPQHF.

As regards this clone: Other DNA sequences within the sample encode an identical CDR3. The chain carries TRBV18 and TRBJ1-3; D might be TRBD1 (5 bases). Germline CDR1 reads KGHSH; CDR2 reads LQKENI. The CDR3 totals 15 residues. V was shortened by 0 bases and J by 2 bases, with 8 bases between the two germline ends. This chain's CDR3 is CASSPPGATGNTIYF. DNA of the CDR3: TGTGCCAGCTCACCACCAGGGGCAACTGGAAACACCATATATTTT. Drawing the rest from reference TRBV18 and TRBJ1-3, the complete variable domain is NAGVMQNPRHLVRRRGQEARLRCSPMKGHSHVYWYRQLPEEGLKFMVYLQKENIIDESGMPKERFSAEFPKEGPSILRIQQVVRGDSAAYFCASSPPGATGNTIYFGEGSWLTVV.